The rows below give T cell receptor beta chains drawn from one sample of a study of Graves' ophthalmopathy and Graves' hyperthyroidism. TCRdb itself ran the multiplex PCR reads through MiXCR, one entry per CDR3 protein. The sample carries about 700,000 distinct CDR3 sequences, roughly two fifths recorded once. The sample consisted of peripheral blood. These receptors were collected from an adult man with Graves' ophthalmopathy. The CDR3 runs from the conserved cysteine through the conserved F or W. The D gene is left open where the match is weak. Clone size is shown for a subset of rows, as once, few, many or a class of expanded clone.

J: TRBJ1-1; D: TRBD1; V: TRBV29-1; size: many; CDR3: CSVYLPGQEKSEAFF; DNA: TGCAGCGTTTATTTACCCGGACAGGAGAAAAGCGAAGCTTTCTTT
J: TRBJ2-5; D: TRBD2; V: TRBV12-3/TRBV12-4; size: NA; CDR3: CASSSQREFKTQYF; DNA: TGTGCCAGCAGTTCCCAGCGGGAGTTTAAGACCCAGTACTTC
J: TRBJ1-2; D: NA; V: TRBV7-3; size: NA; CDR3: CASSLDAGTNYGHTF; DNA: TGTGCCAGCAGCTTAGACGCCGGGACTAACTATGGCCACACCTTC
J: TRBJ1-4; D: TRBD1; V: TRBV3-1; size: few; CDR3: CASSRFGDSEKLFF; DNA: TGTGCCAGCAGCAGATTTGGGGACAGCGAAAAACTGTTTTTT
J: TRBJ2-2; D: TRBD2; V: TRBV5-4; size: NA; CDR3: CASSRRLAGTGELFF; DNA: TGTGCCAGCAGCCGACGACTAGCGGGTACCGGGGAGCTGTTTTTT
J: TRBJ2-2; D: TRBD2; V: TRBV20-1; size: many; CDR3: CSARQAGIGELFF; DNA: TGCAGTGCTAGACAAGCGGGAATCGGGGAGCTGTTTTTT
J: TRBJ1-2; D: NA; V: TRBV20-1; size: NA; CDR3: CSEPPYYGYTF; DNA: TGCAGTGAACCCCCCTACTATGGCTACACCTTC
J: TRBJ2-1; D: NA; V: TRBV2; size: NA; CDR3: CASSEAARLGEQFF; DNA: TGTGCCAGCAGTGAAGCGGCCCGCCTCGGGGAGCAGTTCTTC
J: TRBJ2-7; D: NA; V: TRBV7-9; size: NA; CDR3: CASRVGASSYEQYF; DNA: TGTGCCAGCAGGGTGGGGGCTAGCTCCTACGAGCAGTACTTC
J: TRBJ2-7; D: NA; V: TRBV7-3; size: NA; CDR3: CASSLRPGQRSYEQYF; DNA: TGTGCCAGCAGCCTTAGGCCCGGACAGAGATCCTACGAGCAGTACTTC
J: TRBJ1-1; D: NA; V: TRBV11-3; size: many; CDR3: CASSLDPGSEAFF; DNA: TGTGCCAGCAGCTTAGATCCGGGGTCTGAAGCTTTCTTT
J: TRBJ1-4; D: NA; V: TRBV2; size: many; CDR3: CASDGGLNEKLFF; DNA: TGTGCCAGCGACGGGGGGTTGAATGAAAAACTGTTTTTT
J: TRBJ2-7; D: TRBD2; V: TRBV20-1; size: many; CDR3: CSARDWREYYEQYF; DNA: TGCAGTGCTAGAGATTGGCGGGAGTACTACGAGCAGTACTTC
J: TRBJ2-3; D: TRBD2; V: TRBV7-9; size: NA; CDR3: CASSSGLAGSNEQYF; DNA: TGTGCCAGCAGCTCGGGACTAGCGGGAAGCAATGAGCAGTATTTT
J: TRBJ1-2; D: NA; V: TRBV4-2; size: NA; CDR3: CASSQAGGTDVNNYGYTF; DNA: TGTGCCAGCAGCCAAGCGGGAGGGACGGATGTGAATAACTATGGCTACACCTTC
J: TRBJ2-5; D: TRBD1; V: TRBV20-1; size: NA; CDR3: CSAEPGQGRPQETQYF; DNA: TGCAGTGCCGAACCCGGACAGGGGAGGCCCCAAGAGACCCAGTACTTC
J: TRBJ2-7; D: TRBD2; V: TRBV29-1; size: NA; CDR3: CSYVAGPYEQYF; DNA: TGCAGCTACGTAGCGGGACCCTACGAGCAGTACTTC
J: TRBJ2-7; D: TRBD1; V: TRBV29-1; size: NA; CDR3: CSVGGQGRYEQYF; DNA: TGCAGCGTTGGCGGACAGGGGAGGTACGAGCAGTACTTC
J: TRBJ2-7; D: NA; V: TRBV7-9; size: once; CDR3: CASSLLTIAEQYF; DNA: TGTGCCAGCAGTCTACTGACCATCGCCGAGCAGTACTTC
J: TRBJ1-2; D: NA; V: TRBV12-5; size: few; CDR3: CASGLINRDGIYGYTF; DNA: TGTGCTAGTGGTTTGATAAACCGGGACGGAATCTATGGCTACACCTTC
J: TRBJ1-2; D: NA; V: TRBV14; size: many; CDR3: CASSQAYVGVGYTF; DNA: TGTGCCAGCAGCCAAGCATATGTGGGGGTTGGCTACACCTTC
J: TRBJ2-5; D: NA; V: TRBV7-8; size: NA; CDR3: CASSLVWATQETQYF; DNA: TGTGCCAGCAGCTTAGTCTGGGCGACCCAAGAGACCCAGTACTTC